A selection of T cell receptor beta chains follows, all from one sample in a study of OX40 agonist ivuxolimab in advanced cancers. TCRdb's copy holds only in-frame clones and misses some; the assay was immunoSEQ multiplex PCR. This repertoire shows 65,000 to 70,000 clones, about 80% found once; its top ten account for under 3%. Sample: CD4+ or CD8+ T cells sorted from blood, taken in a trial of the OX40 agonist ivuxolimab. These receptors were obtained from an adult with an advanced solid tumor such as melanoma, head and neck, liver or kidney cancer. The CDR3 runs from the conserved cysteine through the conserved F or W. The D gene is left open where the match is weak. Where a row states a size, it is once, few, many or the class of an expanded clone; other rows omit it.

>TRBJ1-5|-|TRBD1|TRBV6-5
TGTGCCAGCAGCCGACAGGGTCTGGCGCCCCAGCATTTT
CASSRQGLAPQHF
>TRBJ2-3|-|-|TRBV11-2
TGTGCCAGCAGCCTAGGGGGGCCCACAGATACGCAGTATTTT
CASSLGGPTDTQYF
>TRBJ1-3|-|-|TRBV5-6
TGTGCCAGCAGCTTGAACAGGGTGGCTGGAAACACCATATATTTT
CASSLNRVAGNTIYF
>TRBJ2-7|once|-|TRBV28
TGTGCCAGCAGATCAACCCTCCGAGAGCAGTACTTC
CASRSTLREQYF
>TRBJ2-2|few|-|TRBV6-5
TGTGCCAGCAGTTACGGCACCGGGGAGCTGTTTTTT
CASSYGTGELFF
>TRBJ1-1|few|-|TRBV6-6
TGTGCCAGCAGTTACCCCGGACAGAGGAACACTGAAGCTTTCTTT
CASSYPGQRNTEAFF
>TRBJ1-2|-|-|TRBV6-1
TGTGCCAGCAGTGAGGGCAAAGCTGTTACCTTC
CASSEGKAVTF
>TRBJ2-3|once|-|TRBV27
TGTGCCAGCAGTATTCGGGACAGCACAGATACGCAGTATTTT
CASSIRDSTDTQYF
>TRBJ2-2|-|-|TRBV7-8
TGTGCCAGCAGCTTTCCGAACACCGGGGAGCTGTTTTTT
CASSFPNTGELFF
>TRBJ2-1|few|TRBD2|TRBV14
TGTGCCAGCAGCCAAGGGGCCTTGGGCGGGAGCACGCAGTTCTTC
CASSQGALGGSTQFF
>TRBJ1-3|once|-|TRBV7-6
TGTGCCAGCAGCTTAGATCCGGGCCTCTCTGGAAACACCATATATTTT
CASSLDPGLSGNTIYF
>TRBJ2-1|-|-|TRBV5-4
TGTGCCAGCAGCCTTAGGGTATCCCGCTCCTACAATGAGCAGTTCTTC
CASSLRVSRSYNEQFF
>TRBJ2-2|-|TRBD2|TRBV2
TGTGCCAGCAGTTATGGAGCGGGGGGGCCTGGGACCGGGGAGCTGTTTTTT
CASSYGAGGPGTGELFF
>TRBJ1-1|-|-|TRBV19
TGTGCCACCGATGGGGGGGTTAAGAACACTGAAGCTTTCTTT
CATDGGVKNTEAFF
>TRBJ2-5|once|TRBD2|TRBV7-9
TGTGCCAGCAGCTTAGGGGGGAGCGGGAAAGAGACCCAGTACTTC
CASSLGGSGKETQYF
>TRBJ1-5|few|TRBD1|TRBV19
TGTGCCAGTAGTATAGAAAGGACAGGGCGGTCCAATCAGCCCCAGCATTTT
CASSIERTGRSNQPQHF
>TRBJ1-1|few|-|TRBV7-9
TGTGCCAGCAGCTTATCGAAGGGAGCTTACACTGAAGCTTTCTTT
CASSLSKGAYTEAFF
>TRBJ1-1|few|-|TRBV7-9
TGTGCCAGCAGCTTCCCGCGGGCCTCTCTGACTGAAGCTTTCTTT
CASSFPRASLTEAFF
>TRBJ2-7|-|-|TRBV5-8
TGTGCCAGCATGATACGGAGTACCTACGAGCAGTACTTC
CASMIRSTYEQYF
>TRBJ2-7|-|-|TRBV30
TGTGCCTGGGGCCAAAGACAGGAGGAGCAGTACTTC
CAWGQRQEEQYF
>TRBJ2-7|-|-|TRBV30
TGTGCCTGGAGCCTTCCCCCCTCCTACGAGCAGTACTTC
CAWSLPPSYEQYF
>TRBJ2-7|-|-|TRBV30
TGTGCCTGGAGTGTGGGGACTCTAAGGGCGGAGCAGTACTTC
CAWSVGTLRAEQYF
>TRBJ2-2|-|TRBD2|TRBV6-1
TGTGCCAGCAGAGGACTAGCGGGAATCACCGGGGAGCTGTTTTTT
CASRGLAGITGELFF
>TRBJ2-2|-|-|TRBV5-4
TGTGCCAGCAGCTTGGGTGGAGCGGGCACCGGGGAGCTGTTTTTT
CASSLGGAGTGELFF
>TRBJ2-6|-|-|TRBV6-1
TGTGCCAGCAGTGAAGACGGCCGGAACTCTGGGGCCAACGTCCTGACTTTC
CASSEDGRNSGANVLTF
>TRBJ2-3|once|TRBD2|TRBV30
TGTGCCTGGAGTGTAAGGCGGGGGTTAGGCACAGATACGCAGTATTTT
CAWSVRRGLGTDTQYF
>TRBJ2-3|-|TRBD1|TRBV10-3
TGTGCCATCAGCTCCGGGACAGGTAGCACAGATACGCAGTATTTT
CAISSGTGSTDTQYF
>TRBJ2-1|-|TRBD2|TRBV6-1
TGTGCCATAAATAGCGGGAGGGCCGGGAATGAGCAGTTCTTC
CAINSGRAGNEQFF
>TRBJ1-5|-|TRBD1|TRBV6-1
TGTGCCAGCCTTATCACAGGGGGCAATCAGCCCCAGCATTTT
CASLITGGNQPQHF
>TRBJ2-3|-|TRBD1|TRBV5-4
TGTGCCAGCAGCTTGGGGACAGGGGGCACAGATACGCAGTATTTT
CASSLGTGGTDTQYF
>TRBJ1-4|medium-sized|-|TRBV6-6
TGTGCCAGCAGGGGCGGAGAAAAACTGTTTTTT
CASRGGEKLFF
>TRBJ2-5|-|TRBD2|TRBV5-1
TGCGCCAGCAGCGGGGGACTAGCGCCGCAAGAGACCCAGTACTTC
CASSGGLAPQETQYF
>TRBJ2-5|once|TRBD2|TRBV11-2
TGTGCCAGCAGCTTAGCCCTAGCGGGACCCAAAGAGACCCAGTACTTC
CASSLALAGPKETQYF
>TRBJ2-5|-|-|TRBV4-1
TGCGCCAGCAGCTTCAGAGAGGGGACCCAAGAGACCCAGTACTTC
CASSFREGTQETQYF
>TRBJ1-1|-|-|TRBV4-1
TGCGCCAGCAGCCAAGCCTATTCTTGGACAATACCCCTAGTCGGTGTGAACACTGAAGCTTTCTTT
CASSQAYSWTIPLVGVNTEAFF
>TRBJ2-7|once|-|TRBV6-7
TGTGCCAGCACCTTGTCCTCCTACGAGCAGTACTTC
CASTLSSYEQYF
>TRBJ1-5|-|-|TRBV19
TGTGCCAGTAAAGGCGAACGGAATAGCAATCAGCCCCAGCATTTT
CASKGERNSNQPQHF
>TRBJ1-1|-|-|TRBV4-1
TGCGCCAGCAGCCAAGATAGGAAGGACGCTAGTGAAGCTTTCTTT
CASSQDRKDASEAFF
>TRBJ2-7|-|-|TRBV5-1
TGCGCCAGCAGCCCAGGTGGGGTCTCCGCCTACGAGCAGTACTTC
CASSPGGVSAYEQYF
>TRBJ1-1|-|-|TRBV29-1
TGCAGCGTTGGGGTGGGACAGAACACTGAAGCTTTCTTT
CSVGVGQNTEAFF
>TRBJ2-7|-|TRBD2|TRBV6-1
TGTGCCAGCAGTGAAGGGCCGGGACTAGCGTACGAGCAGTACTTC
CASSEGPGLAYEQYF
>TRBJ2-4|-|-|TRBV6-1
TGTGCCAGCACCCAACAGGGCTCCAAAAACATTCAGTACTTC
CASTQQGSKNIQYF
>TRBJ2-7|-|TRBD1|TRBV27
TGTGCCAGCAGTTCCCGGGACAGGGTTGGCGTCTACGAGCAGTACTTC
CASSSRDRVGVYEQYF
>TRBJ2-5|-|-|TRBV7-9
TGTGCCAGCAGCTTGGTGGGGGCAGAGACCCAGTACTTC
CASSLVGAETQYF
>TRBJ2-1|-|-|TRBV7-8
TGTGCCAGCGGTGGGACTTACAATGTGGAGCAGTTCTTC
CASGGTYNVEQFF
>TRBJ1-2|-|TRBD1|TRBV5-4
TGTGCCAGCAGCCGACCCACAGACAGGGTGAATAACTATGGCTACACCTTC
CASSRPTDRVNNYGYTF
>TRBJ1-3|-|-|TRBV4-1
TGCGCCAGCAGCCAAGATCGGCCCTCTGGAAACACCATATATTTT
CASSQDRPSGNTIYF
>TRBJ2-1|-|-|TRBV2
TGTGCCAGCAGTGAAGAGGTGGACAATGAGCAGTTCTTC
CASSEEVDNEQFF
>TRBJ1-5|few|-|TRBV2
TGTGCCAGCACCCGGAACAACCTAAATCAGCCCCAGCATTTT
CASTRNNLNQPQHF
>TRBJ1-2|few|-|TRBV9
TGTGCCAGCAGCGTTGGAGATGGGGCAGGGGCTAACTATGGCTACACCTTC
CASSVGDGAGANYGYTF
>TRBJ1-6|few|TRBD1|TRBV19
TGTGCCAGTAGGATGGGACAGGATAATTCACCCCTCCACTTT
CASRMGQDNSPLHF
>TRBJ2-1|-|TRBD1|TRBV28
TGTGCCAGCAGTAGGGGGCAAAATGAGCAGTTCTTC
CASSRGQNEQFF
>TRBJ1-1|-|-|TRBV19
TGTGCCAGTACCGCCGGGAGCCCATCTTACACTGAAGCTTTCTTT
CASTAGSPSYTEAFF
>TRBJ2-1|-|TRBD2|TRBV10-1
TGCGCCAGCAGTGAGTGGCTAGCGGGGCCCAATGAGCAGTTCTTC
CASSEWLAGPNEQFF
>TRBJ1-5|-|TRBD1|TRBV12-5
TGTGCTAGTGGTGCCGGACAGGGTAATCAGCCCCAGCATTTT
CASGAGQGNQPQHF